What follows are 24 T cell receptor beta chains derived from one specimen sequenced in a study of Graves' ophthalmopathy and Graves' hyperthyroidism. Amplified material comprised TCR beta CDR3 regions derived from RNA transcripts. A first-round RT-PCR used HTBI primers, followed by a second-round multiplex PCR. TCRdb used MiXCR to reprocess the multiplex PCR reads, holding one entry per CDR3 protein. The data contain some 750,000 distinct CDR3 sequences, roughly 40% of them singletons. The sequenced sample consisted of peripheral blood. The receptors were sampled from an adult man with Graves' ophthalmopathy.

The chain recombines TRBV7-9 with TRBJ2-7; D remains ambiguous. Germline V gene lookup returns CDR1 SEHNR and CDR2 FQNEAQ (reference sequence). The CDR3 runs 12 residues. V was trimmed by 5 bases and J by 7 bases, leaving 12 bases between them. CDR3 residues: CASSPFNLEQYF. The CDR3 DNA sequence: TGTGCCAGCAGCCCCTTTAATTTAGAGCAGTACTTC.

The count of this clonotype is one. Just one base apart from a much larger clone, this may be a read error. The V gene is TRBV10-3, the J gene TRBJ1-5, with 7 bases fitting TRBD1. Germline lookup yields CDR1 ENHRY and CDR2 SYGVKD. The CDR3 has 12 residues. The chain's CDR3 is CVSRGINQPQHF. In DNA, the CDR3 is TGTGTCAGCAGGGGGATCAATCAGCCCCAGCATTTT.

J is TRBJ2-3 and V is TRBV2; possible D gene TRBD2, 6 bases. This CDR3 has 15 amino acids. Trimming took 1 base from V and 3 from J, leaving 11 bases between them. Germline V CDR1 and CDR2: SNHLY, FYNNEI. CDR3 protein: CASSEGGDGTDTQYF. The DNA of the CDR3 is TGTGCCAGCAGTGAAGGCGGGGATGGAACAGATACGCAGTATTTT.

The chain uses TRBV28 and TRBJ2-5; TRBD2 matches at 8 bases. Judging by the DNA end, TRBJ2-7 fits better; the J call may be wrong. The CDR3 has 15 residues. The germline CDR1 and CDR2 sequences are MDHEN and SYDVKM. This chain's CDR3 is CASSPLGIAGYEQYF. CDR3 DNA sequence: TGTGCCAGCAGTCCGTTAGGGATAGCGGGGTACGAGCAGTACTTC.

In its sample, this clonotype was seen many times. The chain has TRBV5-1 and TRBJ2-6; D is unclear. In germline, CDR1 is SGHRS, CDR2 YFSETQ. This CDR3 region has 16 residues. V shed 2 bases and J shed 0 bases, with 9 bases lying between them. The CDR3 spells CASSFTWSSGANVLTF. CDR3 nucleotides: TGCGCCAGCAGCTTTACGTGGAGCTCTGGGGCCAACGTCCTGACTTTC. The full variable domain, with the rest looked up from reference TRBV5-1 and TRBJ2-6, is KAGVTQTPRYLIKTRGQQVTLSCSPISGHRSVSWYQQTPGQGLQFLFEYFSETQRNKGNFPGRFSGRQFSNSRSEMNVSTLELGDSALYLCASSFTWSSGANVLTFGAGSRLTVL.

About this clonotype: The conserved phenylalanine or tryptophan is not found at the CDR3 terminus, so this likely reflects a read error. The DNA is left out, because the CDR3 cannot be placed on it with certainty; the CDR3 is given as TCRdb lists it. The V gene is TRBV19, the J gene TRBJ1-6. The CDR3 sequence runs 8 residues, both termini included. CDR1 LNHDA and CDR2 SQIVND come from the germline V gene (reference sequence). CDR3 region: CASSTERL.

The rearrangement uses TRBV28 and TRBJ2-7, with 7 bases that match TRBD1. The germline CDR1 and CDR2 sequences are MDHEN and SYDVKM. The trim removed 5 bases at V and 1 base at J, leaving 11 bases unmatched. CDR3 length equals 16 residues. The chain's CDR3 is CASSPYGTAESYEQYF. In DNA, the CDR3 is TGTGCCAGCAGTCCCTACGGGACAGCCGAGTCCTACGAGCAGTACTTC.

This clonotype has at least ten counts. V and J are TRBV6-1 and TRBJ2-5; D remains ambiguous. Germline V gene lookup returns CDR1 MNHNS and CDR2 SASEGT. The CDR3 is 8 residues long. The germline V and J ends were trimmed by 5 bases and 14 bases, with 6 bases remaining between them. The CDR3 is CASSHGYF. The CDR3 bases are TGTGCCAGCAGTCACGGCTACTTC.

Remarks on this clonotype: One end of the junction fails to match germline, which may point to a read error. This chain uses TRBV10-3 with TRBJ2-7, with D uncertain. Germline-derived CDR1 and CDR2 are ENHRY and SYGVKD. CDR3 size: 9 residues. The CDR3 loop is CAISETQDF. Written as DNA, the CDR3 is TGTGCCATCAGCGAGACGCAGGACTTC.

The CDR3 is CASRPTRTNGELFF. In nucleotides, the CDR3 is TGCGCCAGCAGACCTACGCGGACTAACGGGGAGCTGTTTTTT. V is TRBV5-1 and J is TRBJ2-2, with D possibly matching TRBD2 (6 bases). The germline V and J ends were trimmed by 5 bases and 7 bases, with 15 bases remaining between them. Germline-derived CDR1 and CDR2 are SGHRS and YFSETQ. The CDR3 consists of 14 residues. The full variable domain, in which reference TRBV5-1 and TRBJ2-2 provide the parts outside the CDR3, is KAGVTQTPRYLIKTRGQQVTLSCSPISGHRSVSWYQQTPGQGLQFLFEYFSETQRNKGNFPGRFSGRQFSNSRSEMNVSTLELGDSALYLCASRPTRTNGELFFGEGSRLTVL.

The V call is TRBV15, the J call TRBJ2-3; 8 bases are shared with TRBD2. The J segment lost 3 bases and the V segment lost 3 bases, leaving 8 bases of the junction unmatched. Germline loops: CDR1 LNHNV, CDR2 YYDKDF (reference sequence). The CDR3 extends over 16 amino acids. CDR3 DNA sequence: TGTGCCACCAGCAGCGCCGGGGGGGGGTGGACAGATACGCAGTATTTT. Amino acids: CATSSAGGGWTDTQYF.

This chain connects TRBV2 to TRBJ2-6, with D unresolved. V lost 7 bases and J 4 bases, leaving 8 bases between the germline ends. The CDR3 extends over 13 amino acids. Germline assignment: CDR1 SNHLY and CDR2 FYNNEI. The CDR3 sequence: CASTWAGANVLTF. CDR3 bases: TGTGCCAGCACCTGGGCAGGGGCCAACGTCCTGACTTTC.

The table lists this clonotype with many counts. J is TRBJ1-4 and V is TRBV7-9; tentative D call: TRBD1 (5 bases). V lost 5 bases and J lost 5, with 15 bases in between. The CDR3 length is 15 residues. CDR1 and CDR2 from the germline V gene are SEHNR and FQNEAQ (reference sequence). DNA for the CDR3: TGTGCCAGCAGCGCCCCCCGACAGACGAATGAAAAACTGTTTTTT. Encoded protein: CASSAPRQTNEKLFF.

This clonotype has just one count. The junction shows a germline mismatch at one end, possibly a read error. The chain combines TRBV7-7 with TRBJ1-2; a weak D match, TRBD1 (5 bases). Per the germline V gene, CDR1 is SSHAT and CDR2 is FNYEAQ (reference sequence). The CDR3 length is 15 residues. The CDR3 spells CASSLVPGRYYGYTF. CDR3 in DNA: TGTGCTAGCAGCTTAGTACCAGGGCGCTACTATGGCTACACCTTC.

A remark on this clonotype: Sequence at one end of the junction differs from germline and may be a read error. The V call is TRBV15, the J call TRBJ2-2; the D gene is possibly TRBD2 (5 bases). CDR3 length: 12 residues. The germline V gene encodes CDR1 LNHNV and CDR2 YYDKDF (reference sequence). In DNA, the CDR3 is TGTGCCTCCAGCGGAGAATCCGGGGAGCTGTTTTTT. Residues: CASSGESGELFF.

This clonotype was picked up many times. The J gene is TRBJ1-6, the V gene TRBV25-1; no clear D gene. Per the germline V gene, CDR1 is MGHDK and CDR2 is SYGVNS. The CDR3 runs to 11 residues. Trimming left V 6 bases short and J 6 bases short, with 3 bases between. The CDR3 DNA follows: TGTGCCAGCAGGAGTAATTCACCCCTCCACTTT. This sequence encodes CASRSNSPLHF.

The CDR3 DNA follows: TGTGCCAGCAGCCGGGGCCAACGAGGCGAAAAACTGTTTTTT. Translating it yields CASSRGQRGEKLFF. This chain connects TRBV3-1 to TRBJ1-4; tentatively, D is TRBD1 (5 bases). Trimming cost V 4 bases and J 8 bases, with 14 bases left between them. The CDR3 is made up of 14 amino acids. Per the germline V gene, CDR1 is LGHDT and CDR2 is YNNKEL (reference sequence).

V is TRBV2 and J is TRBJ2-5, with a possible D match to TRBD2 (5 bases). This CDR3 has 16 residues. The V gene's germline CDR1 is SNHLY and CDR2 FYNNEI. The ends were cut back, 5 bases at V and 2 bases at J, with 18 bases in the middle. CDR3 amino acids: CASSCPPSGWQETQYF. CDR3 coding DNA: TGTGCCAGCAGTTGCCCGCCGTCGGGGTGGCAAGAGACCCAGTACTTC.

The table lists this clonotype with many counts. The rearrangement uses TRBV7-8 and TRBJ1-5, with D possibly matching TRBD1 (5 bases). Between the trimmed V and J ends, which lost 4 bases and 2 bases, there was a span of 12 bases. The CDR3 is made up of 15 amino acids. The germline V gene has CDR1 SGHVS and CDR2 FQNEAQ. This chain's CDR3 is CASSSGRAGNQPQHF. In DNA form, the CDR3 reads TGTGCCAGCAGCTCCGGCAGGGCTGGCAATCAGCCCCAGCATTTT.

V gene TRBV6-5 combines with J gene TRBJ1-3; possible D gene TRBD1, 6 bases. Germline V gives CDR1 MNHEY, CDR2 SVGAGI. This CDR3 spans 17 amino acids. V gave up 5 bases and J gave up 0 bases, with 17 bases separating them. The CDR3 sequence is CASSDDLGDTSGNTIYF. The CDR3 DNA reads TGTGCCAGCAGTGATGATTTGGGGGACACCTCTGGAAACACCATATATTTT.

The V gene is TRBV24-1, the J gene TRBJ1-5; 7 bases match TRBD1. Germline lookup yields CDR1 KGHDR and CDR2 SFDVKD. The CDR3 length is 15 residues. Trimming removed 12 bases from V and 5 bases from J; junction bases left unmatched: 15. The CDR3 reads CAWRPQGVGDQPQHF. In DNA form, the CDR3 reads TGTGCCTGGAGACCCCAGGGGGTAGGCGATCAGCCCCAGCATTTT.

The rearrangement joins TRBV24-1 to TRBJ2-3, with D possibly TRBD1 on 5 matching bases. The ends were cut back, 4 bases at V and 3 bases at J, with 7 bases in the middle. Germline V lookup: CDR1 KGHDR, CDR2 SFDVKD. The CDR3 runs to 13 residues. CDR3 in amino acids: CATSDDSTDTQYF. The CDR3 bases are TGTGCCACCAGTGACGACAGTACAGATACGCAGTATTTT.

This clonotype was observed a few times. This rearrangement joins TRBV25-1 to TRBJ2-3; D gene ambiguous. The V and J ends lost 5 bases and 8 bases respectively, with 14 bases between them. Germline values: CDR1 MGHDK, CDR2 SYGVNS. The CDR3 is made up of 13 amino acids. CDR3 residues: CASSMGTYSTQYF. The CDR3 DNA sequence: TGTGCCAGCAGTATGGGCACTTATTCTACGCAGTATTTT.

This clonotype was observed many times. The chain joins TRBV5-1 to TRBJ1-2, with 8 positions matching TRBD1. The V segment lost 4 bases and the J segment 3 bases; nucleotides outside the gene matches: 8. Germline V CDR1 and CDR2: SGHRS, YFSETQ. This CDR3 has 15 residues. CDR3 sequence (DNA): TGCGCCAGCAGCGCGGTCCAGGGGGCGGACTATGGCTACACCTTC. Protein product: CASSAVQGADYGYTF.